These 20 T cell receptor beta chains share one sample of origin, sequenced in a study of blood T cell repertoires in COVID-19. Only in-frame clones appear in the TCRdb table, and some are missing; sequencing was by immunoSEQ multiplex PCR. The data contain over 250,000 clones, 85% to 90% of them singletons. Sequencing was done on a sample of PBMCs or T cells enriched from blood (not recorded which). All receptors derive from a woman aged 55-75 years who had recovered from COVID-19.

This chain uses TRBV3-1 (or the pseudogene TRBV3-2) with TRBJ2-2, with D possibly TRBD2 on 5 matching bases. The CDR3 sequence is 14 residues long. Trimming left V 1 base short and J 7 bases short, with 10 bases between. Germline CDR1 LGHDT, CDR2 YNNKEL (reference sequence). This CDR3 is CASSQVRGHGELFF. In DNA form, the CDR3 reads TGTGCCAGCAGCCAAGTGAGAGGGCACGGGGAGCTGTTTTTT.

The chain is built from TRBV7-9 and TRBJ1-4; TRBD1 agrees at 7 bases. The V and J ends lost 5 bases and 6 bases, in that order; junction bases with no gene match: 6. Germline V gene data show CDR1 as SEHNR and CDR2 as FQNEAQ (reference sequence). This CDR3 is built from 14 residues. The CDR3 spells CASSRRQGYEKLFF. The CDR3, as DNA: TGTGCCAGCAGCCGTAGACAGGGCTATGAAAAACTGTTTTTT.

The CDR3 bases are TGTGCCAGTAGTAATCCCCCTTCGGATGAGCAGTTCTTC. Translated, it gives CASSNPPSDEQFF. J is TRBJ2-1 and V is TRBV19; no firm D call. The CDR3 contains 13 residues. V lost 4 bases, J lost 8 bases, and 12 bases lay in between. The germline gives CDR1 LNHDA, CDR2 SQIVND (reference sequence).

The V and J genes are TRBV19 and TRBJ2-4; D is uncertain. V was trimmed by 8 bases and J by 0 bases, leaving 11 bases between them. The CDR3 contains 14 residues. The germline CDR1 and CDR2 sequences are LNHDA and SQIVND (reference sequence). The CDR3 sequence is CASRISGAKNIQYF. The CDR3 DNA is TGTGCCAGTCGCATATCCGGAGCCAAAAACATTCAGTACTTC.

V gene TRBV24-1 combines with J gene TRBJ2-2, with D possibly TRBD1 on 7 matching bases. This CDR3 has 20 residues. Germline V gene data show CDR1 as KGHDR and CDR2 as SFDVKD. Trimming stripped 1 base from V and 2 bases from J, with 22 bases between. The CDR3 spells CATSDLGGGDYPLNTGELFF. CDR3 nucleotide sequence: TGTGCCACCAGTGATTTAGGAGGGGGCGATTACCCATTAAACACCGGGGAGCTGTTTTTT.

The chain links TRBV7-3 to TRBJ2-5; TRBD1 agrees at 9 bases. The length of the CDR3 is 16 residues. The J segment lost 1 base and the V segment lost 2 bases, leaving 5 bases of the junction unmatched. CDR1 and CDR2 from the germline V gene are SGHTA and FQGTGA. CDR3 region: CASSLWGQGSQETQYF. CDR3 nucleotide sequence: TGTGCCAGCAGCTTATGGGGACAGGGATCCCAAGAGACCCAGTACTTC.

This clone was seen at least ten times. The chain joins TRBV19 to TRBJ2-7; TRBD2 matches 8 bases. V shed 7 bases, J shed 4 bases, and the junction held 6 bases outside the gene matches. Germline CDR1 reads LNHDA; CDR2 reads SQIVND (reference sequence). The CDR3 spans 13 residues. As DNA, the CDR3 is TGTGCCAGTAAGGCGGGGGGAGGGTACGAGCAGTACTTC. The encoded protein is CASKAGGGYEQYF.

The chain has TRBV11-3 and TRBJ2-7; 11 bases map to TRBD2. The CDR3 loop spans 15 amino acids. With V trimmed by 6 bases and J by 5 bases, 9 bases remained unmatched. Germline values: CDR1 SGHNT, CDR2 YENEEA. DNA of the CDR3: TGTGCCAGCAGACTGGCCGGGACTAGCGGAAACGAGCAGTACTTC. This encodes CASRLAGTSGNEQYF.

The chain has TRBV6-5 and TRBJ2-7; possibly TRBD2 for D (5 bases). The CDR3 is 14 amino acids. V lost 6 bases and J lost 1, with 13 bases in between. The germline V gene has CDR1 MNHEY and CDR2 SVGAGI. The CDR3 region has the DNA TGTGCCAGCAGCGAGACCGGGAATTCCTACGAGCAGTACTTC. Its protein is CASSETGNSYEQYF.

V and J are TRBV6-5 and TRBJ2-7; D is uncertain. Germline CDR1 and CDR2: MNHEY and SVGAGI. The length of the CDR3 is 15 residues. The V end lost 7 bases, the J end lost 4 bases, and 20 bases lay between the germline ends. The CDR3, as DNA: TGTGCCAGCATCTCCTCCCGGAGTCTACCTTACGAGCAGTACTTC. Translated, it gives CASISSRSLPYEQYF.

As DNA, the CDR3 is TGTGCCAGTAGTTTCCAGAGGCAAGAGACCCAGTACTTC. The encoded protein is CASSFQRQETQYF. The chain uses TRBV19 and TRBJ2-5; D is uncertain. Germline CDR1 is LNHDA and CDR2 is SQIVND (reference sequence). The CDR3 contains 13 residues. The V end lost 5 bases, the J end lost 2 bases, and 9 bases lay between the germline ends.

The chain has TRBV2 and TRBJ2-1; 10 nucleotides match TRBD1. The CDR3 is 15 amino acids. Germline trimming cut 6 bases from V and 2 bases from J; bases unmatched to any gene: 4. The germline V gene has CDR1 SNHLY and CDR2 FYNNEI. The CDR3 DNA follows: TGTGCCAGCAGAACCGGGACAGGGGCCTACAATGAGCAGTTCTTC. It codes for CASRTGTGAYNEQFF.

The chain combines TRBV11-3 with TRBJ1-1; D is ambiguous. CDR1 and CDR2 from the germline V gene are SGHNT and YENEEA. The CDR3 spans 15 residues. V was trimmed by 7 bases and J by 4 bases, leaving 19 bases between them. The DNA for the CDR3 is TGTGCCAGCACACATACACCGCCCGGGTCCACTGAAGCTTTCTTT. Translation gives CASTHTPPGSTEAFF.

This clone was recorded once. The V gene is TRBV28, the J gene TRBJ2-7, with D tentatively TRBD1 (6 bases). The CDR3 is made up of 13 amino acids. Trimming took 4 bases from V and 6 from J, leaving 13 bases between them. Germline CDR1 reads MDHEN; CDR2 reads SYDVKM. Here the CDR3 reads CASSYPGAFEQYF. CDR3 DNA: TGTGCCAGCAGTTATCCAGGGGCCTTCGAGCAGTACTTC.

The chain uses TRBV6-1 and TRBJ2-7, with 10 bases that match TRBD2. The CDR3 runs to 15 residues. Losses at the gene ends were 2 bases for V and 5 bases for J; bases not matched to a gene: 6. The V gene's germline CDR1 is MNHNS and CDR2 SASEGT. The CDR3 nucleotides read TGTGCCAGCAGTGAACAAGCGGGAGGGCCCCACGAGCAGTACTTC. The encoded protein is CASSEQAGGPHEQYF.

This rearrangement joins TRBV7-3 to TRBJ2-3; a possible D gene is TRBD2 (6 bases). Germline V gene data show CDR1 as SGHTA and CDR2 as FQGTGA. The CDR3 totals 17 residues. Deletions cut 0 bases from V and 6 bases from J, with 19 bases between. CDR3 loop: CASSLTPLEGGRDTQYF. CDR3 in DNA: TGTGCCAGCAGCTTAACCCCTTTAGAGGGAGGTAGGGATACGCAGTATTTT.

The CDR3 sequence is CASSPEPGSSYNSPLHF. The CDR3 DNA is TGTGCCAGCTCACCTGAGCCCGGGAGCTCCTATAATTCACCCCTCCACTTT. The gene calls are TRBV18 and TRBJ1-6; D not certain. V was cut by 3 bases and J by 0 bases, with 12 bases left in between. Germline-derived CDR1 and CDR2 are KGHSH and LQKENI. The CDR3 runs to 17 residues.

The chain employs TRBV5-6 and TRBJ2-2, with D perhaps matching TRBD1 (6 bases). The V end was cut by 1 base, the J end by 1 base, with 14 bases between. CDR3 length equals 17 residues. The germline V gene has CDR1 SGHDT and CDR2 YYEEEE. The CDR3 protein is CASSLRVAGVNTGELFF. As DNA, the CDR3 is TGTGCCAGCAGCTTGCGGGTCGCAGGGGTGAACACCGGGGAGCTGTTTTTT.

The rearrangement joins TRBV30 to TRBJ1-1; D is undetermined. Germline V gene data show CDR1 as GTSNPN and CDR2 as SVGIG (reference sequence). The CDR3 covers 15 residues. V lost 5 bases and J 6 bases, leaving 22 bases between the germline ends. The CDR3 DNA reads TGTGCCTGGGCCCCCGAGGAAGGATTCGTCGCTGAAGCTTTCTTT. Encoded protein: CAWAPEEGFVAEAFF.

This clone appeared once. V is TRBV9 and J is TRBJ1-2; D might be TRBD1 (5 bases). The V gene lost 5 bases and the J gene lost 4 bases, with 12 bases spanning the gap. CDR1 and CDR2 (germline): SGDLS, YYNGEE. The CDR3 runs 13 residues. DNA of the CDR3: TGTGCCAGCAGTACCTGGGGCGGCTATGGCTACACCTTC. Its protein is CASSTWGGYGYTF.